This T cell receptor (beta chain) derives from a study of T cells after yellow fever vaccination (dated by TCRdb to the late 2010s). For the wider study: Libraries from fractions with low cell numbers were prepared with the SMART-Seq v4 Ultra Low Input RNA kit. To track T-cell clones before and after primary and booster YFV17D yellow fever vaccination, bulk TCR alpha and beta repertoires were sequenced longitudinally. Two healthy male donors, one aged 18 to 30 and one aged 30 to 39 years, were included in the cohort. Blood was drawn at multiple timepoints before and after primary and secondary immunization, with bulk PBMC replicates and cell subsets isolated.

The germline V gene (reference sequence) sets CDR1 to DFQATT and CDR2 to SNEGSKA. V is pruned by 5 bases and J by 2 bases, leaving 7 bases of the junction without a gene match. There are 16 amino acids in the CDR3, from cysteine to phenylalanine inclusive. CDR3 DNA is the only sequence kept; it has 48 bases, read in frame from the first base. TCR cDNA was synthesized by 5'RACE template switching, through which a universal primer site and unique molecular identifiers were introduced. Priming for cDNA synthesis came from both the TCR alpha and TCR beta constant segments. Libraries were amplified in two PCR steps, with sample barcodes and sequencing adapters added in the second step. Libraries were sequenced on Illumina HiSeq 2500 (2x100 bp) or NovaSeq (2x150 bp). Turning to the authors' computational methods: Reads were demultiplexed and collapsed into UMI consensus sequences with MIGEC, and V(D)J alignment was performed with MiXCR. Vaccine-responding clonotypes were defined with edgeR using replicate PBMC samples, requiring FDR below 0.01 and a log2 fold change above 5 up to day 15. Each bulk clonotype was labeled CD4 or CD8 based on which sequenced repertoire, CD4 or CD8, contained the clonotype at higher abundance. TCRdb reworked the public reads: Q25 trimming with fastp, MiXCR clone assembly, productive beta chains retained. Every entry covers one CDR3 protein and lists the most common genes and DNA from its rows. For this entry, the V and J calls and clone size follow TCRdb and not the study's own pipeline. Recorded for this sample are around 590,000 distinct CDR3 sequences; about 12% of them occurred a single time. The ten largest clones represent about 15% of the sample.

The full study reports these points: Computational filtering was required because FACS-sorted repertoires could contain abundant contaminating clonotypes from the bulk population. Compared with the primary T-cell response, the secondary T-cell response was weaker but faster, peaking on day 5 rather than day 15. Because only a couple of donors were included in the study, the extent to which the findings can be generalized is limited. Most clones expanded after primary vaccination were re-detected after the booster (almost 97% of CD4 and approximately 85% of CD8), suggesting broad memory maintenance. A small share of clonotypes occurred in both CD4 and CD8 compartments, likely arising from convergent recombination.

The intended sense of this specimen's treatment or condition label: live attenuated yellow fever vaccine strain. Two biological replicates of bulk PBMCs were collected at each blood-draw timepoint. PBMCs were isolated from peripheral blood using a standard Ficoll-Paque protocol. RNA was extracted with TriZol from bulk PBMCs, CD4 and CD8 fractions, and dextramer-positive and dextramer-negative fractions. Of note for this clonotype: What antigen it recognizes has not been identified. Base qualities are not provided; no much larger clone lies one nucleotide away.

The receptor chain draws on TRBV20-1 and TRBJ2-6, and 9 bases in between align with TRBD1. The clonotype comes from a man aged 25 to 45 who received the YFV17D yellow fever vaccine. This sample comprised PBMCs, obtained on the day of the yellow fever booster vaccination. In nucleotide form, the sequence is TGCAGTGCTTCCGGGACAGGGCAGGCTGGGGCCAACGTCCTGACTTTC. Translated, this gives CSASGTGQAGANVLTF.